These 14 T cell receptor beta chains originate from one sample sequenced in a study of cytomegalovirus exposure and HLA in healthy donors. Researchers ran the PCR with 60 Vbeta and 13 Jbeta primers. The assay was immunoSEQ multiplex PCR, and TCRdb's table has in-frame clones only and misses some. Of 65,000 to 70,000 clones listed, roughly 80% were seen once; the top ten hold around 7.4%. The sequenced sample consisted of PBMCs. These receptors came from a woman aged 25 to 39 in good health and CMV-seropositive.

V usage is TRBV2 and J usage is TRBJ2-1, with 8 bases that match TRBD2. The V gene's germline CDR1 is SNHLY and CDR2 FYNNEI. The CDR3 has 14 amino acids. With 8 bases clipped from V and 7 bases from J, the junction kept 10 bases outside the gene matches. CDR3 DNA sequence: TGTGCCAGCGGGACTAAGCGGGAGATGAATGAGCAGTTCTTC. Translating it yields CASGTKREMNEQFF.

The chain carries TRBV28 and TRBJ2-7; D call uncertain. The V gene lost 2 bases and the J gene lost 1 base, with 9 bases spanning the gap. This CDR3 comprises 14 residues. CDR1 and CDR2 from the germline V gene are MDHEN and SYDVKM. The CDR3 here is CASSLHLTSYEQYF. Written as DNA, the CDR3 is TGTGCCAGCAGTTTACATCTTACTTCCTACGAGCAGTACTTC.

The rearrangement links TRBV19 to TRBJ1-1; maybe TRBD1 (5 bases). The germline V gene has CDR1 LNHDA and CDR2 SQIVND (reference sequence). Deletions cut 1 base from V and 5 bases from J, with 17 bases between. The CDR3 contains 16 residues. The CDR3 is CASSIAVGREKTEAFF. The CDR3 DNA follows: TGTGCCAGTAGTATAGCGGTTGGCAGGGAAAAGACTGAAGCTTTCTTT.

This clone was seen once. The chain recombines TRBV27 with TRBJ2-7; D perhaps matches TRBD2 (6 bases). V lost 6 bases, J lost 3 bases, and 21 bases lay in between. The CDR3 is made up of 16 amino acids. Germline values: CDR1 MNHEY, CDR2 SMNVEV (reference sequence). Here the CDR3 DNA reads TGTGCCAGCAGCCCCGTTCGCGGCAGGGAGGACTACGAGCAGTACTTC. Residues: CASSPVRGREDYEQYF.

This clone came up a few times. This chain links TRBV2 with TRBJ1-3; D is perhaps TRBD1 (5 bases). This CDR3 is built from 16 residues. V was cut by 1 base and J by 0 bases, with 10 bases left in between. Germline loops: CDR1 SNHLY, CDR2 FYNNEI. The CDR3 bases are TGTGCCAGCAGTGAAGTAAGGGGAATCTCTGGAAACACCATATATTTT. Protein: CASSEVRGISGNTIYF.

The V gene is TRBV4-1, the J gene TRBJ1-1; maybe TRBD1 (5 bases). The ends were cut back, 1 base at V and 7 bases at J, with 13 bases in the middle. The CDR3 runs to 14 residues. Germline values: CDR1 MGHRA, CDR2 YSYEKL. The CDR3 loop reads CASSQGLRGSEAFF. The DNA of the CDR3 is TGCGCCAGCAGCCAAGGGTTACGGGGGAGTGAAGCTTTCTTT.

The V gene is TRBV4-3, the J gene TRBJ2-2, with 7 bases that match TRBD2. V lost 1 base and J lost 1; bases outside the gene matches: 0. Germline V gives CDR1 LGHNA, CDR2 YSLEER. The CDR3 runs to 15 residues. The CDR3 region is CASSQASGNTGELFF. In nucleotides, the CDR3 is TGCGCCAGCAGCCAAGCTAGCGGGAACACCGGGGAGCTGTTTTTT.

This chain links TRBV27 with TRBJ1-5; TRBD1 matches at 9 bases. V gave up 0 bases and J gave up 6 bases; unmatched junction bases: 6. From germline, CDR1 is MNHEY and CDR2 SMNVEV (reference sequence). The CDR3 runs 16 residues. CDR3 bases: TGTGCCAGCAGTTTATCAGGGACAGGGCGAGGTCAGCCCCAGCATTTT. Translating gives CASSLSGTGRGQPQHF.

The chain couples TRBV30 to TRBJ2-7; 9 bases fit TRBD1. Germline V CDR1 and CDR2: GTSNPN, SVGIG (reference sequence). This CDR3 has 14 amino acids. J gave up 3 bases and V 5 bases, and 8 bases lay outside the gene matches. This chain's CDR3 is CAWCAGTGIYEQYF. The DNA for the CDR3 is TGTGCCTGGTGCGCCGGGACAGGGATCTACGAGCAGTACTTC.

The chain carries TRBV19 and TRBJ1-5, with D perhaps TRBD1 (6 bases). This CDR3 has 12 amino acids. V was shortened by 8 bases and J by 6 bases, with 11 bases between the two germline ends. The germline CDR1 and CDR2 sequences are LNHDA and SQIVND (reference sequence). CDR3 sequence reads: CASELRGQPQHF. The DNA of the CDR3 is TGTGCCAGTGAACTCAGGGGTCAGCCCCAGCATTTT.

The chain couples TRBV28 to TRBJ1-2; tentatively, D is TRBD1 (6 bases). This CDR3 has 13 residues. Germline CDR1 MDHEN, CDR2 SYDVKM. Trimming pared 5 bases from V and 3 bases from J, leaving 10 bases between. This CDR3 reads CASSTDSDYGYTF. CDR3 in DNA: TGTGCCAGCAGTACGGACAGCGACTATGGCTACACCTTC.

This clone has only a few counts. Other DNA sequences of this sample code for an identical CDR3. The chain employs TRBV27 and TRBJ2-7; D is ambiguous. Germline loops: CDR1 MNHEY, CDR2 SMNVEV (reference sequence). The CDR3 length is 14 residues. V lost 5 bases and J lost 2, with 13 bases in between. As DNA, the CDR3 is TGTGCCAGCAGTCCCTCCATCGGTCCCTACGAGCAGTACTTC. It is translated as CASSPSIGPYEQYF.

CDR3 sequence: CAWSVIGPGQGGTEAFF. The CDR3, as DNA: TGTGCCTGGAGTGTAATCGGGCCGGGACAGGGGGGCACTGAAGCTTTCTTT. The chain is built from TRBV30 and TRBJ1-1; 11 bases map to TRBD1. V trimming: 0 bases; J trimming: 4 bases; junction bases outside the gene matches: 10. Germline V CDR1 and CDR2: GTSNPN, SVGIG (reference sequence). CDR3 length: 17 residues.

The rearrangement joins TRBV7-2 to TRBJ2-1; D ambiguous. Looked up from germline, CDR1 is SGHTA and CDR2 is FQGNSA. Trimming took off 1 base at V and 10 bases at J, with 8 bases between the two ends. The CDR3 has 12 amino acids. The CDR3 loop is CASSLDGREQFF. CDR3 sequence (DNA): TGTGCCAGCAGCTTAGATGGGCGAGAGCAGTTCTTC.